One sample yielded the 13 T cell receptor beta chains listed below, sequenced in a study of blood T cell repertoires in COVID-19. Generated by immunoSEQ multiplex PCR, the TCRdb table keeps only in-frame clones and is missing some. Of approximately 350,000 clones in the sample, approximately 91% are singletons; the top ten hold just under 7.5%. The sequenced sample consisted of peripheral blood. These receptors came from a woman in her seventies with COVID-19, enrolled during active disease.

This chain joins TRBV7-2 and TRBJ2-7, with a possible D match to TRBD2 (7 bases). The CDR3 contains 14 residues. Trimming took 5 bases from V and 9 from J, leaving 20 bases between them. CDR1 is SGHTA, CDR2 FQGNSA, per germline. CDR3 coding DNA: TGTGCCAGCAGCCCCGAGGGAGGGGGGCGCGGGCAGTACTTC. Its protein is CASSPEGGGRGQYF.

The V and J genes are TRBV28 and TRBJ1-1; D is possibly TRBD1 (6 bases). Germline V gene lookup returns CDR1 MDHEN and CDR2 SYDVKM. V was shortened by 7 bases and J by 5 bases, with 17 bases between the two germline ends. The CDR3 is made up of 14 amino acids. The DNA for the CDR3 is TGTGCCAGCATCAATAGGGGGGGCTTGACTGAAGCTTTCTTT. Amino acid sequence: CASINRGGLTEAFF.

This clone occurred a few times. The chain combines TRBV5-6 with TRBJ2-1, with TRBD1 matching 7 bases. Germline V lookup: CDR1 SGHDT, CDR2 YYEEEE. J was trimmed by 10 bases and V by 2 bases; bases with no gene match: 6. The CDR3 extends over 13 amino acids. The CDR3 sequence is CASSFDRESEQFF. The CDR3, as DNA: TGTGCCAGCAGCTTCGACAGGGAGAGCGAGCAGTTCTTC.

CDR3 sequence (DNA): TGCAGCGTTGAAAGACAGAGGACAGATACGCAGTATTTT. Its translation is CSVERQRTDTQYF. The chain combines TRBV29-1 with TRBJ2-3; the D gene is possibly TRBD1 (5 bases). The germline gives CDR1 SQVTM, CDR2 ANQGSEA. This CDR3 contains 13 residues. Trimming took 2 bases from V and 3 from J, leaving 9 bases between them.

This clone was counted a single time. The chain couples TRBV4-3 to TRBJ1-3; 10 bases map to TRBD1. V shed 0 bases, J shed 3 bases, and the junction held 2 bases outside the gene matches. Germline-derived CDR1 and CDR2 are LGHNA and YSLEER. The CDR3 runs 16 residues. The CDR3 is CASSQEGTGVGNTIYF. CDR3 coding DNA: TGCGCCAGCAGCCAAGAAGGGACAGGGGTTGGAAACACCATATATTTT.

The rearrangement links TRBV6-5 to TRBJ2-7; D unresolved. Germline V lookup: CDR1 MNHEY, CDR2 SVGAGI. The CDR3 has 12 residues. Trimming took 5 bases from V and 1 from J, leaving 6 bases between them. Here the CDR3 reads CASSLQSYEQYF. Here the CDR3 DNA reads TGTGCCAGCAGTCTACAGTCCTACGAGCAGTACTTC.

The chain is built from TRBV5-8 and TRBJ2-7, with TRBD2 identical over 12 bases. Germline V gene data show CDR1 as SGHTS and CDR2 as YDEGEE. The CDR3 has 14 amino acids. V lost 10 bases, J lost 1 base, and 6 bases stayed unmatched. Here the CDR3 DNA reads TGTGCCTGCCGGACTAGCGGGGTATCCTACGAGCAGTACTTC. Translating gives CACRTSGVSYEQYF.

The chain links TRBV19 to TRBJ1-3; D unresolved. This CDR3 contains 16 residues. V lost 1 base, J lost 4 bases, and 14 bases lay in between. Germline V lookup: CDR1 LNHDA, CDR2 SQIVND (reference sequence). DNA for the CDR3: TGTGCCAGTAGTATAGGACTCCGGAGGTACGGAAACACCATATATTTT. It is translated as CASSIGLRRYGNTIYF. Filled out from reference TRBV19 and TRBJ1-3, the complete variable domain reads DGGITQSPKYLFRKEGQNVTLSCEQNLNHDAMYWYRQDPGQGLRLIYYSQIVNDFQKGDIAEGYSVSREKKESFPLTVTSAQKNPTAFYLCASSIGLRRYGNTIYFGEGSWLTVV.

Here the CDR3 reads CASSLTSFNQPQHF. The CDR3 coding sequence is TGTGCCAGCAGCTTGACCAGTTTTAATCAGCCCCAGCATTTT. The chain couples TRBV5-8 to TRBJ1-5; no clear D. Germline loops: CDR1 SGHTS, CDR2 YDEGEE. Trimming stripped 1 base from V and 4 bases from J, with 9 bases between. The CDR3 has 14 residues.

This clone was seen a handful of times. The chain employs TRBV19 and TRBJ1-1; 9 positions agree with TRBD1. From germline, CDR1 is LNHDA and CDR2 SQIVND (reference sequence). V was clipped by 6 bases and J by 4 bases; unmatched bases: 15. The CDR3 is made up of 17 amino acids. DNA of the CDR3: TGTGCCAGTAGCGCCGGACAGGGGTATGGGAGGAGCACTGAAGCTTTCTTT. Protein sequence: CASSAGQGYGRSTEAFF.

The chain couples TRBV7-2 to TRBJ1-5; D is unclear. From germline, CDR1 is SGHTA and CDR2 FQGNSA. The CDR3 is 15 amino acids. Trimming took 5 bases from V and 1 from J, leaving 12 bases between them. CDR3 amino acids: CASSPTEWSNQPQHF. Written as DNA, the CDR3 is TGTGCCAGCAGCCCGACGGAGTGGAGCAATCAGCCCCAGCATTTT.

This chain links TRBV9 with TRBJ1-2, with 11 bases identical to TRBD1. CDR1 and CDR2 (germline): SGDLS, YYNGEE. The trim removed 4 bases at V and 4 bases at J, leaving 12 bases unmatched. The CDR3 covers 17 residues. The CDR3 reads CASSTGQGAQFLYGYTF. CDR3 coding DNA: TGTGCCAGCAGCACCGGACAGGGGGCACAGTTCCTCTATGGCTACACCTTC.

V usage is TRBV2 and J usage is TRBJ2-3, with D possibly being TRBD1 (6 bases). Germline CDR1 is SNHLY and CDR2 is FYNNEI. Trimming left V 4 bases short and J 5 bases short, with 22 bases between. The length of the CDR3 is 17 residues. The chain's CDR3 is CASSGGPGRGIGDTQYF. In DNA, the CDR3 is TGTGCCAGCAGTGGAGGACCCGGCAGGGGAATCGGAGATACGCAGTATTTT. Full variable domain (missing parts from reference TRBV2 and TRBJ2-3): EPEVTQTPSHQVTQMGQEVILRCVPISNHLYFYWYRQILGQKVEFLVSFYNNEISEKSEIFDDQFSVERPDGSNFTLKIRSTKLEDSAMYFCASSGGPGRGIGDTQYFGPGTRLTVL.